This paragraph covers one T cell receptor beta chain sequence. This sample is drawn from a study of cytomegalovirus exposure and HLA in healthy donors. 60 Vbeta and 13 Jbeta primers were used in PCR. Assay used: immunoSEQ multiplex PCR; TCRdb lists only in-frame clones, some missing. The sample consists of some 140,000 clones, 73% of them appearing once. V was pared by 4 bases and J by 6 bases, with 6 bases between. Germline V lookup: CDR1 SGHVS, CDR2 FNYEAQ. The CDR3 covers 12 residues. This TCR was recovered from a woman in her 40s in good health and CMV-seronegative. The sequenced material came from PBMCs. This chain joins TRBV7-6 and TRBJ1-4; D unclear. This CDR3 is CASSWRDEKLFF. CDR3 in DNA: TGTGCCAGCAGCTGGAGGGATGAAAAACTGTTTTTT.